One and the same sample provided the 23 T cell receptor beta chains below, sequenced in a study of response to subunit inactivated influenza vaccine (dated by TCRdb to 2016 to 2019). The library relied on RT-PCR. The run used an Illumina HiSeq 2500. TCRdb handled the public reads itself, with Q25 trimming in fastp and clone calling in MiXCR, and kept productive beta chains. Each entry merges the rows of one CDR3 protein and shows their most common DNA and genes. The table for this sample lists fewer than 400,000 distinct CDR3 sequences; 20% to 25% of them were counted only once. About 9.4% of the sample lies in the top ten. The sample was PBMCs from blood, taken approximately 20 months after vaccination. The origin of the receptors is a man aged 50 to 69 who received an inactivated influenza vaccine. Donor details come from another sample of the same person, matched by shared clones.

This clonotype was detected many times. The chain combines TRBV25-1 with TRBJ1-1; D is unresolved. V was shortened by 5 bases and J by 0 bases, with 13 bases between the two germline ends. CDR3 size: 15 residues. Looked up from germline, CDR1 is MGHDK and CDR2 is SYGVNS. The CDR3 sequence: CASSPRQVLNTEAFF. CDR3 coding DNA: TGTGCCAGCAGTCCACGGCAGGTCTTGAACACTGAAGCTTTCTTT.

The rearrangement links TRBV15 to TRBJ2-1; no reliable D call. V was pared by 0 bases and J by 8 bases, with 11 bases between. Germline V gives CDR1 LNHNV, CDR2 YYDKDF (reference sequence). The CDR3 covers 14 residues. The CDR3 bases are TGTGCCACCAGCAGAGATTTCACCCAGTATGAGCAGTTCTTC. This gives the protein CATSRDFTQYEQFF.

This clonotype was recorded once. Its ends do not fully match the called genes, so a read error is possible. The V and J genes are TRBV28 and TRBJ2-7; 7 positions agree with TRBD1. The germline gives CDR1 MDHEN, CDR2 SYDVKM. CDR3 length equals 13 residues. CDR3 coding DNA: TGTGCCAGCCGCAGGACAGGCACCTACGCGCAGTACTTC. Translated: CASRRTGTYAQYF.

The chain recombines TRBV20-1 with TRBJ2-7, with no clear D. V lost 5 bases to trimming and J lost 3 bases, with 14 bases between them. The CDR3 length is 13 residues. Germline CDR1 is DFQATT and CDR2 is SNEGSKA (reference sequence). In DNA form, the CDR3 reads TGCAGTGCTCTTCTACTCCCGCGCTACGAGCAGTACTTC. Residues: CSALLLPRYEQYF.

This chain uses TRBV5-5 with TRBJ2-5; D remains unclear. The CDR3 covers 13 residues. Germline V gives CDR1 SGHKS, CDR2 YYEKEE (reference sequence). The ends were cut back, 1 base at V and 3 bases at J, with 7 bases in the middle. The CDR3 DNA reads as TGTGCCAGCAGCTTGAGGGTCGAAGAGACCCAGTACTTC. Translated: CASSLRVEETQYF.

In this sample, this clonotype turned up once. The chain combines TRBV30 with TRBJ1-3, with no clear D. V dropped 3 bases and J dropped 0 bases, with 18 bases sitting between them. Germline V gives CDR1 GTSNPN, CDR2 SVGIG (reference sequence). The CDR3 length is 17 residues. The CDR3 DNA follows: TGTGCCTGGAGATACATGGACTGGAGGCTCTCTGGAAACACCATATATTTT. This translates into CAWRYMDWRLSGNTIYF.

This sequence joins TRBV27 and TRBJ2-7, with a possible D match to TRBD1 (6 bases). Trimming cost V 3 bases and J 5 bases, with 17 bases left between them. CDR1 is MNHEY and CDR2 is SMNVEV in the germline V gene (reference sequence). The length of the CDR3 is 15 residues. Here the CDR3 DNA reads TGTGCCAGCAGTTTCTTAGGGGGTGGGTTTCACGAGCAGTACTTC. Translating gives CASSFLGGGFHEQYF.

V is TRBV28 and J is TRBJ2-7, with D maybe TRBD2 (6 bases). V lost 8 bases to trimming and J lost 4 bases, with 21 bases between them. Germline CDR1 and CDR2: MDHEN and SYDVKM. This CDR3 comprises 15 residues. The CDR3 DNA is TGTGCCAGCCGACTCCTGCCGGGGGTAGCGTACGAGCAGTACTTC. Amino acids: CASRLLPGVAYEQYF.

The chain couples TRBV20-1 to TRBJ2-3, with D perhaps matching TRBD2 (6 bases). Germline lookup yields CDR1 DFQATT and CDR2 SNEGSKA (reference sequence). Trimming cost V 5 bases and J 0 bases, with 15 bases left between them. The CDR3 is made up of 15 amino acids. The CDR3 here is CSAVTGTSSTDTQYF. Here the CDR3 DNA reads TGCAGTGCTGTTACCGGGACTTCTAGCACAGATACGCAGTATTTT.

The chain uses TRBV18 and TRBJ1-2; D uncertain. Trimming stripped 2 bases from V and 8 bases from J, with 12 bases between. Germline CDR1 reads KGHSH; CDR2 reads LQKENI. There are 13 residues in the CDR3. The CDR3 DNA is TGTGCCAGCTCACCAGCGGGGAGAGCCGGCTACACCTTC. Protein: CASSPAGRAGYTF.

The CDR3 coding sequence is TGTGCCAGCAGCTTAGTTGTAGCGGGGGGCACAGATACGCAGTATTTT. Translating it yields CASSLVVAGGTDTQYF. The chain carries TRBV7-6 and TRBJ2-3; TRBD2 matches at 9 bases. This CDR3 comprises 16 residues. Germline-derived CDR1 and CDR2 are SGHVS and FNYEAQ. After removal of 1 base from V and 1 base from J, the junction contained 3 bases not matched to a gene.

This clonotype was observed a few times. This chain connects TRBV5-1 to TRBJ2-7, with TRBD2 matching 11 bases. The CDR3 runs to 16 residues. The ends lost 3 bases at V and 6 bases at J; junction bases unmatched: 11. Germline CDR1 reads SGHRS; CDR2 reads YFSETQ. CDR3 loop: CASSSNLLAGAVEQYF. DNA of the CDR3: TGCGCCAGCAGCTCCAACTTACTAGCGGGAGCGGTCGAGCAGTACTTC.

The chain carries TRBV4-3 and TRBJ2-4; 11 bases match TRBD2. After removal of 3 bases from V and 5 bases from J, the junction contained 3 bases not matched to a gene. The CDR3 is 15 residues long. Germline CDR1 is LGHNA and CDR2 is YSLEER. The chain's CDR3 is CASSHTGLAENIQYF. The CDR3, as DNA: TGCGCCAGCAGCCATACGGGACTAGCGGAAAACATTCAGTACTTC.

This clonotype has just a few counts. The chain combines TRBV6-4 with TRBJ1-3, with D tentatively TRBD1 (5 bases). The V end lost 6 bases, the J end lost 1 base, and 16 bases lay between the germline ends. CDR3 length: 16 residues. Germline assignment: CDR1 MRHNA and CDR2 SNTAGT. CDR3 amino acids: CASRTMWDGSGNTIYF. CDR3 coding DNA: TGTGCCAGCAGGACGATGTGGGACGGTTCTGGAAACACCATATATTTT.

This chain connects TRBV6-1 to TRBJ1-3; possibly TRBD1 for D (5 bases). The V gene lost 4 bases and the J gene lost 1 base, with 11 bases spanning the gap. CDR1 and CDR2 from the germline V gene are MNHNS and SASEGT. This CDR3 region has 15 residues. The CDR3 bases are TGTGCCAGCAGTGGGGGCAGATTGTCTGGAAACACCATATATTTT. It specifies CASSGGRLSGNTIYF.

The gene calls are TRBV7-2 and TRBJ1-3; D is possibly TRBD1 (5 bases). Trimming took off 3 bases at V and 4 bases at J, with 16 bases between the two ends. Germline V lookup: CDR1 SGHTA, CDR2 FQGNSA. This CDR3 region has 16 residues. DNA for the CDR3: TGTGCCAGCAGCTTTTCCTTGGGGGGATCCGGAAACACCATATATTTT. Translating gives CASSFSLGGSGNTIYF.

J is TRBJ2-4 and V is TRBV7-8; D gene ambiguous. Germline CDR1 SGHVS, CDR2 FQNEAQ. The V end lost 1 base, the J end lost 4 bases, and 5 bases lay between the germline ends. This CDR3 contains 13 residues. CDR3 nucleotides: TGTGCCAGCAGCTTAGAACAGAAAAACATTCAGTACTTC. Protein sequence: CASSLEQKNIQYF.

This clonotype was picked up a small number of times. This chain links TRBV28 with TRBJ2-1, with D possibly being TRBD1 (6 bases). The CDR3 is made up of 16 amino acids. Germline-derived CDR1 and CDR2 are MDHEN and SYDVKM. Trimming cost V 6 bases and J 3 bases, with 18 bases left between them. CDR3 nucleotides: TGTGCCAGCAGGGACCCGACAGGATCATACTACAATGAGCAGTTCTTC. Translation gives CASRDPTGSYYNEQFF.

This clonotype was counted at least ten times. The V and J genes are TRBV5-1 and TRBJ2-7, with unresolved D. The CDR3 has 13 residues. V dropped 0 bases and J dropped 5 bases, with 9 bases sitting between them. Germline assignment: CDR1 SGHRS and CDR2 YFSETQ. The CDR3 region is CASSLAVSHEQYF. CDR3 sequence (DNA): TGCGCCAGCAGCTTGGCCGTTAGCCACGAGCAGTACTTC.

The chain has TRBV4-3 and TRBJ2-1; TRBD2 might be the D (6 bases). V lost 1 base, J lost 10 bases, and 17 bases lay in between. The CDR3 spans 15 residues. Germline CDR1 LGHNA, CDR2 YSLEER. The CDR3 protein is CASSQVVGGFREQFF. Here the CDR3 DNA reads TGCGCCAGCAGCCAAGTTGTCGGGGGATTTAGAGAGCAGTTCTTC.

The rearrangement joins TRBV4-3 to TRBJ2-1; D not certain. CDR1 LGHNA and CDR2 YSLEER come from the germline V gene. Trimming took 0 bases from V and 8 from J, leaving 11 bases between them. The CDR3 sequence is 14 residues long. The CDR3 sequence is CASSQDIGRDEQFF. The DNA for the CDR3 is TGCGCCAGCAGCCAAGATATAGGTCGGGATGAGCAGTTCTTC.

This clonotype came up a few times. The rearrangement uses TRBV5-1 and TRBJ2-7; 10 positions agree with TRBD1. Germline values: CDR1 SGHRS, CDR2 YFSETQ. The CDR3 totals 16 residues. J gave up 6 bases and V 5 bases, and 14 bases lay outside the gene matches. The CDR3 loop is CASRPGTGDLLSEQYF. CDR3 nucleotide sequence: TGCGCCAGCAGACCCGGGACAGGGGACCTCCTGTCCGAGCAGTACTTC.

The chain employs TRBV5-1 and TRBJ2-7; a weak D match, TRBD2 (6 bases). The CDR3 is 18 residues long. Germline V gene data show CDR1 as SGHRS and CDR2 as YFSETQ. V was pared by 4 bases and J by 2 bases, with 25 bases between. In DNA form, the CDR3 reads TGCGCCAGCAGCGGATTAAATATTGGGCGGGGAACAACCTACGAGCAGTACTTC. Its protein product is CASSGLNIGRGTTYEQYF.